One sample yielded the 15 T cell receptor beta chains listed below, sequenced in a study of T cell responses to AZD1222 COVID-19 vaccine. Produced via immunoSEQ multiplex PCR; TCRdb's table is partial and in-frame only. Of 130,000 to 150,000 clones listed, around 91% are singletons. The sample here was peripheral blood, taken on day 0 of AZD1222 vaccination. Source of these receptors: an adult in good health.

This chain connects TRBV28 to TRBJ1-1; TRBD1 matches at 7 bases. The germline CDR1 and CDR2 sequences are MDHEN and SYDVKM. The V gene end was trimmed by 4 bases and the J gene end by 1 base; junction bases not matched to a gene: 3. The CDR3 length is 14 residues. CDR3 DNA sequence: TGTGCCAGCAGTTGGGGGACAGCGAACACTGAAGCTTTCTTT. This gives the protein CASSWGTANTEAFF.

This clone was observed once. CDR3 residues: CASSSPIQSSYNSPLHF. CDR3 DNA: TGTGCCAGCAGTTCCCCCATCCAGAGCTCCTATAATTCACCCCTCCACTTT. The rearrangement uses TRBV28 and TRBJ1-6, with D hard to call. The CDR3 loop spans 17 amino acids. CDR1 MDHEN and CDR2 SYDVKM come from the germline V gene. V shed 4 bases and J shed 0 bases, with 13 bases lying between them.

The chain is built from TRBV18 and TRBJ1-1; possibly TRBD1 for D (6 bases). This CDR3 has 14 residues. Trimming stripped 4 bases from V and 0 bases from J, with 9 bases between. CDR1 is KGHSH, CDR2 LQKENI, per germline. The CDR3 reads CASSLQGLNTEAFF. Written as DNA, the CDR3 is TGTGCCAGCTCACTCCAGGGGTTGAACACTGAAGCTTTCTTT.

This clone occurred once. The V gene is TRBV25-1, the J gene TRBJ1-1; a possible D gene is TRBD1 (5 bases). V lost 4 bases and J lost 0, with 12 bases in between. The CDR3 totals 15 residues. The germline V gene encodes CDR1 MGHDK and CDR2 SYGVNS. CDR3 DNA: TGTGCCAGCAGTGGGGAGGGGAGAATGAACACTGAAGCTTTCTTT. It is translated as CASSGEGRMNTEAFF. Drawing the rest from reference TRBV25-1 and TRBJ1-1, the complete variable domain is EADIYQTPRYLVIGTGKKITLECSQTMGHDKMYWYQQDPGMELHLIHYSYGVNSTEKGDLSSESTVSRIRTEHFPLTLESARPSHTSQYLCASSGEGRMNTEAFFGQGTRLTVV.

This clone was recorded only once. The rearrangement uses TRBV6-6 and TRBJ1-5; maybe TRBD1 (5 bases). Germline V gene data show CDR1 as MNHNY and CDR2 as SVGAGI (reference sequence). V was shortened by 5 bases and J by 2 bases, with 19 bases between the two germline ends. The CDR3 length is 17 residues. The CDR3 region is CASSPWGRGVGNQPQHF. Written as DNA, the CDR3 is TGTGCCAGCAGTCCTTGGGGCCGGGGGGTAGGCAATCAGCCCCAGCATTTT.

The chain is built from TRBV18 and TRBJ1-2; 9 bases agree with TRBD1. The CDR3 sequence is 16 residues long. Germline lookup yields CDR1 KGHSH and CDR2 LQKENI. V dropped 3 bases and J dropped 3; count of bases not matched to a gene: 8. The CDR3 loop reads CASSPWGQGFDYGYTF. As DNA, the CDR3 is TGTGCCAGCTCACCTTGGGGACAGGGTTTCGACTATGGCTACACCTTC.

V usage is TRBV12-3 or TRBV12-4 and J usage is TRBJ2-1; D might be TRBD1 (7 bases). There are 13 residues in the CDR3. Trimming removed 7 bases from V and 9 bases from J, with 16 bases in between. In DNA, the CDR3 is TGTGCCAGCACGGCCAGGGGGACTGGTGAGCAGTTCTTC. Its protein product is CASTARGTGEQFF.

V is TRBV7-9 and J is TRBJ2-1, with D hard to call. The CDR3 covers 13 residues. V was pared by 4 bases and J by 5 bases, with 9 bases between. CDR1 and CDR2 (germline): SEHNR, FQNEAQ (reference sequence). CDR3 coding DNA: TGTGCCAGCAGCTCGCCCCGGGACAATGAGCAGTTCTTC. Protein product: CASSSPRDNEQFF.

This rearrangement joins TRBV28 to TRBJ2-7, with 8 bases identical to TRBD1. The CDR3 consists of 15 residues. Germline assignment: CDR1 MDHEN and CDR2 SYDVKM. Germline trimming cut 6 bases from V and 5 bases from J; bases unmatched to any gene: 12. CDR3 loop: CASSTFGTGHDEQYF. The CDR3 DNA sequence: TGTGCCAGCAGCACCTTCGGGACAGGTCATGACGAGCAGTACTTC. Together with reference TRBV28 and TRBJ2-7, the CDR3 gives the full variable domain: DVKVTQSSRYLVKRTGEKVFLECVQDMDHENMFWYRQDPGLGLRLIYFSYDVKMKEKGDIPEGYSVSREKKERFSLILESASTNQTSMYLCASSTFGTGHDEQYFGPGTRLTVT.

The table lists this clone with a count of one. The CDR3 protein is CASSWDREGYNEQFF. CDR3 in DNA: TGTGCCAGCTCATGGGACAGGGAGGGCTACAATGAGCAGTTCTTC. This chain links TRBV18 with TRBJ2-1; TRBD1 matches 9 bases. J was trimmed by 3 bases and V by 5 bases; bases with no gene match: 5. CDR3 length equals 15 residues. Per germline, CDR1 KGHSH and CDR2 LQKENI.

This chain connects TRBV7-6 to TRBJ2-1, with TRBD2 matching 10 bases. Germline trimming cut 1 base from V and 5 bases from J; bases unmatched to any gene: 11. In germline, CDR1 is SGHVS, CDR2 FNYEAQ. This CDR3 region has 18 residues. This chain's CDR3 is CASSLVVGAGGLNNEQFF. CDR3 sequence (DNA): TGTGCCAGCAGCTTAGTAGTAGGAGCGGGGGGGCTTAACAATGAGCAGTTCTTC.

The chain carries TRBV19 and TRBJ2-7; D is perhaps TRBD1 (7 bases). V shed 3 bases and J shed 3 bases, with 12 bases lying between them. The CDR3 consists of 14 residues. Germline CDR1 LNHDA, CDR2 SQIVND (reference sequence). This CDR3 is CASSISGGFYEQYF. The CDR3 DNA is TGTGCCAGTAGTATCTCAGGGGGGTTCTACGAGCAGTACTTC.

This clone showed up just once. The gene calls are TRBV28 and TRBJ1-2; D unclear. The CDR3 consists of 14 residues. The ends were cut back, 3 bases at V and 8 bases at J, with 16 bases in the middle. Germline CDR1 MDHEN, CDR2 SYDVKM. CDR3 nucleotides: TGTGCCAGCAGTTTGGGCCCCGCTTGGAACGGCTACACCTTC. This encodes CASSLGPAWNGYTF.

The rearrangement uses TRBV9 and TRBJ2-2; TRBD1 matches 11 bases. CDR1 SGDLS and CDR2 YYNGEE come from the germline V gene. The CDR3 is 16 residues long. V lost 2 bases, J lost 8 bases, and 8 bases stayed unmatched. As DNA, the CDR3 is TGTGCCAGCAGCGTTTGGGGACAGGGGGTTTCAGGGGAGCTGTTTTTT. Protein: CASSVWGQGVSGELFF.

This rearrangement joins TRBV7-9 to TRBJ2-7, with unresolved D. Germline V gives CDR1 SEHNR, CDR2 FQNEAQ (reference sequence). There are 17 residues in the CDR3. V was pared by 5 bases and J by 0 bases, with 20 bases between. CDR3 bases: TGTGCCAGCAGCAAACCAAGGTGGCTGCAAAGCTCCTACGAGCAGTACTTC. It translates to CASSKPRWLQSSYEQYF.